The 13 T cell receptor beta chains presented below share a single source sample, sequenced in a study of blood T cell repertoires in COVID-19. Clones were sequenced by immunoSEQ multiplex PCR, and TCRdb holds only the in-frame ones, with some missing. The sample holds fewer than 200,000 clones; 60% to 80% are singletons and the top ten take roughly a sixth. Sequencing was carried out using PBMCs or T cells enriched from blood (not recorded which). These receptors were collected from a woman aged 45-65 years who had recovered from COVID-19.

The rearrangement uses TRBV3-1 (or the pseudogene TRBV3-2) and TRBJ2-7; 8 bases are a match to TRBD2. Germline V gene lookup returns CDR1 LGHDT and CDR2 YNNKEL (reference sequence). The CDR3 sequence is 15 residues long. The junction had 8 bases not matched to a gene; V was cut back by 5 bases and J by 2 bases. This CDR3 reads CASSKGLAGPYEQYF. The CDR3 nucleotides are TGTGCCAGCAGCAAAGGGCTAGCGGGCCCCTACGAGCAGTACTTC.

This clone was recorded only once. The chain combines TRBV3-1 (or the pseudogene TRBV3-2) with TRBJ2-5; D not certain. Germline V gene lookup returns CDR1 LGHDT and CDR2 YNNKEL (reference sequence). The V gene lost 4 bases and the J gene lost 8 bases, with 14 bases spanning the gap. CDR3 length: 13 amino acids. The CDR3 spells CASSRYSRGTQYF. The CDR3 region has the DNA TGTGCCAGCAGCCGCTACTCCCGCGGCACCCAGTACTTC.

The chain's CDR3 is CASSLATSGYNEQFF. Here the CDR3 DNA reads TGTGCCAGCAGCTTAGCTACTAGCGGTTACAATGAGCAGTTCTTC. The chain has TRBV11-2 and TRBJ2-1, with 8 bases identical to TRBD2. Germline values: CDR1 SGHAT, CDR2 FQNNGV. The CDR3 has 15 residues. V dropped 1 base and J dropped 4; count of bases not matched to a gene: 3.

The J gene is TRBJ2-3, the V gene TRBV24-1; 9 bases are shared with TRBD2. Germline V gene lookup returns CDR1 KGHDR and CDR2 SFDVKD. J gave up 3 bases and V 9 bases, and 3 bases lay outside the gene matches. There are 13 residues in the CDR3. The chain's CDR3 is CATGSGSTDTQYF. The CDR3 DNA sequence: TGTGCCACCGGTAGCGGGAGTACAGATACGCAGTATTTT.

The chain carries TRBV9 and TRBJ1-3; 9 bases line up with TRBD1. This CDR3 comprises 15 residues. Germline loops: CDR1 SGDLS, CDR2 YYNGEE. Trimming at V came to 0 bases and at J to 4 bases, leaving 2 bases not matched to a gene. The DNA for the CDR3 is TGTGCCAGCAGCGTAGACAGGGGGCCAGGAAACACCATATATTTT. It encodes CASSVDRGPGNTIYF. Using reference TRBV9 and TRBJ1-3 for the parts outside the CDR3, the full variable domain is DSGVTQTPKHLITATGQRVTLRCSPRSGDLSVYWYQQSLDQGLQFLIQYYNGEERAKGNILERFSAQQFPDLHSELNLSSLELGDSALYFCASSVDRGPGNTIYFGEGSWLTVV.

This rearrangement joins TRBV5-4 to TRBJ2-7; 9 bases fit TRBD1. Germline CDR1 reads SGHNT; CDR2 reads YYREEE (reference sequence). J lost 4 bases, V lost 4 bases, and 6 bases had no gene match. The CDR3 sequence is 14 residues long. This CDR3 is CASSMGQGRYEQYF. In DNA, the CDR3 is TGTGCCAGCAGCATGGGACAGGGAAGGTACGAGCAGTACTTC.

This sequence joins TRBV5-6 and TRBJ2-3; 12 bases match TRBD2. Germline V CDR1 and CDR2: SGHDT, YYEEEE. The CDR3 length is 15 residues. V trimming: 5 bases; J trimming: 5 bases; junction bases outside the gene matches: 6. The CDR3 DNA follows: TGTGCCAGCAGATCTAGACTAGCGGGAGAAGATACGCAGTATTTT. It encodes CASRSRLAGEDTQYF.

V usage is TRBV10-3 and J usage is TRBJ2-3; D is possibly TRBD2 (5 bases). The CDR3 is made up of 13 amino acids. The germline V gene has CDR1 ENHRY and CDR2 SYGVKD. Trimming removed 8 bases at V and 6 bases at J, with 15 bases between. The CDR3 here is CAIRFGVGDTQYF. The CDR3 DNA reads TGTGCCATCCGATTCGGGGTGGGGGATACGCAGTATTTT.

The gene calls are TRBV30 and TRBJ2-3, with 7 bases lining up with TRBD1. The CDR3 loop spans 14 amino acids. Germline-derived CDR1 and CDR2 are GTSNPN and SVGIG (reference sequence). The V gene end was trimmed by 5 bases and the J gene end by 7 bases; junction bases not matched to a gene: 12. The CDR3 spells CAWGPGTASNTQYF. The CDR3 DNA reads as TGTGCCTGGGGACCCGGGACAGCTTCCAATACGCAGTATTTT.

The J gene is TRBJ2-2, the V gene TRBV10-3; D might be TRBD2 (5 bases). V lost 2 bases and J 1 base, leaving 17 bases between the germline ends. Germline V gene sequence: CDR1 ENHRY, CDR2 SYGVKD. The CDR3 is 18 residues long. CDR3 in amino acids: CAISEGLAAGGNTGELFF. The CDR3 nucleotides read TGTGCCATCAGTGAGGGTCTTGCGGCAGGAGGGAACACCGGGGAGCTGTTTTTT.

The genes are TRBV6-1 and TRBJ2-1; D gene uncertain. Germline V lookup: CDR1 MNHNS, CDR2 SASEGT. V was pared by 10 bases and J by 7 bases, with 11 bases between. The CDR3 contains 11 residues. CDR3 nucleotides: TGTGCCATCTCGAGTTTGAATGAGCAGTTCTTC. It specifies CAISSLNEQFF.

This chain joins TRBV5-1 and TRBJ2-5; no definite D call. From germline, CDR1 is SGHRS and CDR2 YFSETQ. This CDR3 region has 17 residues. V lost 0 bases and J 0 bases, leaving 15 bases between the germline ends. The CDR3 here is CASSLGRAALNQETQYF. In DNA, the CDR3 is TGCGCCAGCAGCTTGGGTCGCGCTGCGCTGAACCAAGAGACCCAGTACTTC.

The V and J genes are TRBV19 and TRBJ2-6, with D possibly matching TRBD2 (5 bases). The CDR3 totals 16 residues. V was trimmed by 2 bases and J by 0 bases, leaving 8 bases between them. Germline V CDR1 and CDR2: LNHDA, SQIVND (reference sequence). As DNA, the CDR3 is TGTGCCAGTAGTATAAGGGCGGGCTCTGGGGCCAACGTCCTGACTTTC. Its translation: CASSIRAGSGANVLTF. The whole variable domain, filled in from reference TRBV19 and TRBJ2-6, reads DGGITQSPKYLFRKEGQNVTLSCEQNLNHDAMYWYRQDPGQGLRLIYYSQIVNDFQKGDIAEGYSVSREKKESFPLTVTSAQKNPTAFYLCASSIRAGSGANVLTFGAGSRLTVL.